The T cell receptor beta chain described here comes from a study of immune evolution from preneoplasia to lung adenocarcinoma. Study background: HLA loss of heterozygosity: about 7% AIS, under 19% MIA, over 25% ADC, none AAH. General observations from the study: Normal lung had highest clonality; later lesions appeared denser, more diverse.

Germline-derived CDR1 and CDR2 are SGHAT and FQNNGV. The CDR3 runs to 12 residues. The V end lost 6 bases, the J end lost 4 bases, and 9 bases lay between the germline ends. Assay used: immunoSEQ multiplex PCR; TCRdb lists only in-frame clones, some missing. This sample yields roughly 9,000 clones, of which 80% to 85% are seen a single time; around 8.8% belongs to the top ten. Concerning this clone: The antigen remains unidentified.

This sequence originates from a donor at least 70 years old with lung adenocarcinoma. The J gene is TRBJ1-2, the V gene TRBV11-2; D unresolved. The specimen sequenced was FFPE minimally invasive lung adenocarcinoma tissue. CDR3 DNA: TGTGCCAGCAGGACGAGGGCCTATGGCTACACCTTC. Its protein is CASRTRAYGYTF.